The 18 T cell receptor beta chains below were found in one sample sequenced in a study of shared clonotypes between healthy human individuals. This table comes from immunoSEQ multiplex PCR, and its TCRdb copy is limited to in-frame clones, with some not included. The table records roughly 1.5 million clones, 98% of them present only once. Sequences were obtained from naive CD4+ T cells sorted from blood. Subset reported: CD45RA+ positively selected. The receptors were sampled from a man aged 25-45 years in good health.

V is TRBV2 and J is TRBJ2-4; D tentatively reads TRBD1 or TRBD2 (5 bases each). The CDR3 runs to 12 residues. V was trimmed by 2 bases and J by 8 bases, leaving 7 bases between them. Germline loops: CDR1 SNHLY, CDR2 FYNNEI. CDR3 coding DNA: TGTGCCAGCAGTGAAATGGGGGACATTCAGTACTTC. Translation gives CASSEMGDIQYF.

This clone was seen only once. The chain couples TRBV11-2 to TRBJ2-4, with no clear D. V was trimmed by 2 bases and J by 8 bases, leaving 7 bases between them. Germline-derived CDR1 and CDR2 are SGHAT and FQNNGV. The CDR3 has 12 residues. CDR3 sequence: CASSLPSDIQYF. CDR3 nucleotide sequence: TGTGCCAGCAGCTTACCATCGGACATTCAGTACTTC.

V and J are TRBV4-2 and TRBJ2-6; TRBD2 agrees at 9 bases. Germline V gives CDR1 LGHNA, CDR2 YNFKEQ. There are 16 residues in the CDR3. With V trimmed by 4 bases and J by 1 base, 2 bases remained unmatched. DNA for the CDR3: TGTGCCAGCAGCCCTCTAGCGGGGTCTGGGGCCAACGTCCTGACTTTC. Translated: CASSPLAGSGANVLTF.

With respect to this clone: Other nucleotide sequences from this sample produce the same CDR3. This chain joins TRBV5-1 and TRBJ2-7; 12 positions match TRBD2. Per the germline V gene, CDR1 is SGHRS and CDR2 is YFSETQ. The CDR3 runs 14 residues. Trimming at V came to 3 bases and at J to 5 bases, leaving 3 bases not matched to a gene. In nucleotides, the CDR3 is TGCGCCAGCAGCTCACTAGCGGGAGGTGACGAGCAGTACTTC. Its translation: CASSSLAGGDEQYF.

The chain carries TRBV6-1 and TRBJ1-2; 7 nucleotides agree with TRBD1. Losses at the gene ends were 7 bases for V and 7 bases for J; bases not matched to a gene: 9. CDR1 is MNHNS and CDR2 is SASEGT in the germline V gene. This CDR3 comprises 13 residues. The DNA for the CDR3 is TGTGCCAGCAACGACAGGGTTGAGGGTGGCTACACCTTC. Protein sequence: CASNDRVEGGYTF.

The chain couples TRBV7-3 to TRBJ2-1; D possibly corresponds to TRBD1 (6 bases). This CDR3 region has 15 residues. V shed 4 bases and J shed 4 bases, with 14 bases lying between them. Per the germline V gene, CDR1 is SGHTA and CDR2 is FQGTGA. The CDR3 DNA sequence: TGTGCCAGCAGCTCCCTAGTAGGGACATACAATGAGCAGTTCTTC. Its translation is CASSSLVGTYNEQFF.

The chain carries TRBV19 and TRBJ1-5, with D maybe TRBD1 (6 bases). V was clipped by 6 bases and J by 4 bases, with 13 bases between them. The CDR3 extends over 14 amino acids. Per the germline V gene, CDR1 is LNHDA and CDR2 is SQIVND (reference sequence). The DNA of the CDR3 is TGTGCCAGTAGCGGACAGACTTTTAATCAGCCCCAGCATTTT. Its translation: CASSGQTFNQPQHF.

The chain joins TRBV5-1 to TRBJ2-7; D is possibly TRBD2 (6 bases). This CDR3 is built from 14 residues. Trimming removed 4 bases from V and 3 bases from J, with 14 bases in between. Germline loops: CDR1 SGHRS, CDR2 YFSETQ. The CDR3 DNA follows: TGCGCCAGCAGCACCGGGACTCTGCTCTACGAGCAGTACTTC. It translates to CASSTGTLLYEQYF.

The chain joins TRBV4-1 to TRBJ2-6; D gene unclear. Deletions cut 8 bases from V and 4 bases from J, with 12 bases between. Germline values: CDR1 MGHRA, CDR2 YSYEKL. CDR3 length: 14 amino acids. In DNA form, the CDR3 reads TGCGCCAGCCGTAGTCTACCCGGGGCCAACGTCCTGACTTTC. Amino acid sequence: CASRSLPGANVLTF.

The CDR3 protein is CASSEAWGSYEQYF. The CDR3, as DNA: TGTGCCAGCAGTGAAGCATGGGGCTCCTACGAGCAGTACTTC. The chain recombines TRBV6-1 with TRBJ2-7; D is ambiguous. CDR3 length equals 14 residues. From germline, CDR1 is MNHNS and CDR2 SASEGT. The V end was cut by 0 bases, the J end by 0 bases, with 6 bases between.

This clone is a singleton in its sample. This chain uses TRBV30 with TRBJ2-7, with a possible D match to TRBD2 (5 bases). The CDR3 has 15 residues. CDR1 and CDR2 from the germline V gene are GTSNPN and SVGIG (reference sequence). V was cut by 5 bases and J by 3 bases, with 20 bases left in between. CDR3 protein: CAWSEGIAEVYEQYF. CDR3 DNA: TGTGCCTGGTCAGAGGGTATCGCGGAGGTCTACGAGCAGTACTTC.

V gene TRBV9 combines with J gene TRBJ2-3, with D unclear. With 1 base removed from V and 2 bases from J, the gap between germline ends came to 8 bases. The CDR3 length is 14 residues. The germline V gene encodes CDR1 SGDLS and CDR2 YYNGEE. For the CDR3, the DNA is TGTGCCAGCAGCGTAAACACCGTCACAGATACGCAGTATTTT. Translation gives CASSVNTVTDTQYF.

V usage is TRBV11-2 and J usage is TRBJ1-1; D might be TRBD1 (5 bases). The germline gives CDR1 SGHAT, CDR2 FQNNGV. V lost 5 bases and J 8 bases, leaving 12 bases between the germline ends. This CDR3 is 12 amino acids long. In DNA, the CDR3 is TGTGCCAGCAGCCGAGCCGGGACGGAAGCTTTCTTT. Protein: CASSRAGTEAFF.

This clone has just one count. This rearrangement joins TRBV5-1 to TRBJ2-5, with D perhaps matching TRBD2 (5 bases). There are 16 residues in the CDR3. Germline V CDR1 and CDR2: SGHRS, YFSETQ. V dropped 5 bases and J dropped 4 bases, with 21 bases sitting between them. The CDR3 DNA is TGCGCCAGCAGTTCTACCAGGTCGGGGATTGGAGAGACCCAGTACTTC. Translating it yields CASSSTRSGIGETQYF.

V usage is TRBV27 and J usage is TRBJ2-1; D is unresolved. The germline gives CDR1 MNHEY, CDR2 SMNVEV (reference sequence). Trimming stripped 8 bases from V and 14 bases from J, with 7 bases between. This CDR3 region has 8 residues. CDR3 amino acids: CASVGKFF. The DNA of the CDR3 is TGTGCCAGCGTGGGGAAGTTCTTC.

Note on this clone: Other DNA sequences within the sample encode an identical CDR3. This CDR3 reads CASSESQPQHF. CDR3 coding DNA: TGTGCCAGCAGTGAAAGTCAGCCCCAGCATTTT. The chain carries TRBV6-1 and TRBJ1-5, with D unresolved. Germline CDR1 MNHNS, CDR2 SASEGT. CDR3 length equals 11 residues. The V end was cut by 2 bases, the J end by 6 bases, with 2 bases between.

The chain combines TRBV6-6 with TRBJ2-7, with 9 positions matching TRBD1. V lost 3 bases to trimming and J lost 6 bases; unmatched junction nucleotides: 9. The CDR3 sequence is 15 residues long. Germline CDR1 is MNHNY and CDR2 is SVGAGI (reference sequence). Here the CDR3 DNA reads TGTGCCAGCAGTTATCCGGGACAGGGAGGATCCGAGCAGTACTTC. This codes for CASSYPGQGGSEQYF.

This clone showed up just once. The chain carries TRBV18 and TRBJ1-5, with D possibly TRBD1 on 6 matching bases. Germline CDR1 is KGHSH and CDR2 is LQKENI. V lost 4 bases and J 7 bases, leaving 14 bases between the germline ends. The CDR3 is 14 amino acids. CDR3: CASSQGIGGQPQHF. The CDR3 DNA reads TGTGCCAGCTCACAGGGGATTGGGGGCCAGCCCCAGCATTTT.